Listed here are 2 T cell receptor beta chains from one sample, sequenced in a study of T-cell reconstitution after alpha-beta-depleted transplantation in children. Library preparation (for TCRbeta) was performed with unique molecular identifiers. Each CDR3 protein gets one entry after TCRdb re-called the PCR reads with MiXCR. Of about 200,000 distinct CDR3 sequences in the sample, approximately 6.8% were seen once. The starting material was PBMCs, obtained before TCRalphabeta/CD19-depleted stem cell transplant. The receptor source for this set is a girl in the first two years of life with combined immunodeficiency, due to receive a stem cell transplant.

This chain joins TRBV28 and TRBJ2-1; D is undetermined. Germline values: CDR1 MDHEN, CDR2 SYDVKM. Trimming took 3 bases from V and 12 from J, leaving 12 bases between them. The CDR3 spans 12 residues. In nucleotides, the CDR3 is TGTGCCAGCAGTTTTCCTCAAGAACGGCAGTTCTTC. Translation gives CASSFPQERQFF.

In its sample, this clonotype was seen many times. This rearrangement joins TRBV24-1 to TRBJ2-1; D not resolved. V dropped 5 bases and J dropped 0 bases, with 13 bases sitting between them. The CDR3 sequence is 16 residues long. CDR1 is KGHDR and CDR2 is SFDVKD in the germline V gene. Written as DNA, the CDR3 is TGTGCCACCAGTGCCCGACACTTTGGCTCCTACAATGAGCAGTTCTTC. This gives the protein CATSARHFGSYNEQFF.